This TCR beta chain is from a study of regulatory T cells in long-lasting Graves disease. The time point: persistent/refractory GD, antithyroid drugs over 5 years with positive TRAb. Extracted PBMC RNA gave rise to the TCR library. This CDR3 is 16 amino acids long. With 1 base clipped from V and 3 bases from J, the junction kept 7 bases outside the gene matches. Germline V gene lookup returns CDR1 LGHDT and CDR2 YNNKEL (reference sequence). Investigators prepared the TCR beta libraries by applying iRepertoire HTBI primers and Arm-PCR of CDR3 regions. MiXCR, applied by TCRdb to the multiplex PCR reads, yields one record per CDR3 protein. Among more than 350,000 distinct CDR3 sequences listed, 21% were seen once.

Sequences were derived from peripheral blood mononuclear cells (PBMCs), sampled when the disease was refractory, from a patient treated with antithyroid drugs. The rearrangement uses TRBV3-1 and TRBJ2-7; TRBD2 matches 9 bases. The receptor was derived from a female donor with Graves disease. The CDR3 DNA follows: TGTGCCAGCAGCCAAGGTGTAGGTAGCGGGGGCTACGAGCAGTACTTC. It is translated as CASSQGVGSGGYEQYF.